Presented here are 10 T cell receptor beta chains from one specimen sequenced in a study of shared clonotypes between healthy human individuals. Method: immunoSEQ multiplex PCR; TCRdb's copy keeps in-frame clones and lacks some. The sample has some 2,500,000 clones; 80% to 95% are singletons. Sequencing was performed on naive CD4+ T cells from PBMCs. Subset given: CD45RA+ positively selected. These receptors all stem from a young man in good health. Some clones in this sample may be carry-over from other donors' samples.

The chain links TRBV5-4 to TRBJ2-2; 9 nucleotides match TRBD1. Looked up from germline, CDR1 is SGHNT and CDR2 is YYREEE (reference sequence). Losses at the gene ends were 5 bases for V and 3 bases for J; bases not matched to a gene: 5. The length of the CDR3 is 15 residues. CDR3 nucleotides: TGTGCCAGCAGACTGGACAGGGGTCACACCGGGGAGCTGTTTTTT. The encoded protein is CASRLDRGHTGELFF. Complete variable domain (other parts from reference TRBV5-4 and TRBJ2-2): ETGVTQSPTHLIKTRGQQVTLRCSSQSGHNTVSWYQQALGQGPQFIFQYYREEENGRGNFPPRFSGLQFPNYSSELNVNALELDDSALYLCASRLDRGHTGELFFGEGSRLTVL.

The V gene is TRBV9, the J gene TRBJ1-4; D call uncertain. Germline V gives CDR1 SGDLS, CDR2 YYNGEE. The V end was cut by 0 bases, the J end by 7 bases, with 16 bases between. CDR3 size: 16 residues. The CDR3 sequence is CASSVDAHTDREKLFF. In nucleotides, the CDR3 is TGTGCCAGCAGCGTAGATGCCCACACCGATCGTGAAAAACTGTTTTTT.

In regard to this clone: Other DNA sequences within the sample encode an identical CDR3. The chain is built from TRBV29-1 and TRBJ2-7; D not resolved. The germline V and J ends were trimmed by 6 bases and 1 base, with 7 bases remaining between them. The germline CDR1 and CDR2 sequences are SQVTM and ANQGSEA. This CDR3 region has 11 residues. In DNA, the CDR3 is TGCAGCGTCCCGGGTTCCTACGAGCAGTACTTC. It codes for CSVPGSYEQYF.

This CDR3 reads CASSRGVAGVGYTQYF. The CDR3 DNA follows: TGCGCCAGCAGTAGAGGGGTAGCGGGAGTTGGATATACGCAGTATTTT. The chain employs TRBV10-1 and TRBJ2-3; TRBD2 agrees at 9 bases. Germline CDR1 is WNHNN and CDR2 is SYGVQD (reference sequence). The CDR3 has 16 residues. V dropped 5 bases and J dropped 7; count of bases not matched to a gene: 13.

The rearrangement links TRBV28 to TRBJ2-3; the match to TRBD2 covers 11 bases. CDR3 length: 16 residues. V shed 3 bases and J 3 bases; nucleotides not matched to a gene: 5. Germline-derived CDR1 and CDR2 are MDHEN and SYDVKM. The CDR3 DNA reads as TGTGCCAGCAGTTTCCCTAGCGGGAGGCTAACAGATACGCAGTATTTT. Protein sequence: CASSFPSGRLTDTQYF.

The chain couples TRBV18 to TRBJ2-3; D is unclear. The V end was cut by 3 bases, the J end by 1 base, with 8 bases between. Per the germline V gene, CDR1 is KGHSH and CDR2 is LQKENI. The CDR3 is made up of 14 amino acids. CDR3 sequence: CASSPQLGTDTQYF. CDR3 sequence (DNA): TGTGCCAGCTCACCGCAACTGGGCACAGATACGCAGTATTTT.

In its sample, this clone was seen a few times. The chain recombines TRBV25-1 with TRBJ1-1; 9 bases map to TRBD1. V shed 6 bases, J shed 4 bases, and the junction held 6 bases outside the gene matches. Germline V CDR1 and CDR2: MGHDK, SYGVNS. The CDR3 has 14 residues. The CDR3 here is CASSFPGQGTEAFF. The CDR3 DNA follows: TGTGCCAGCAGCTTTCCGGGACAGGGCACTGAAGCTTTCTTT.

V is TRBV28 and J is TRBJ1-2, with D unclear. This CDR3 is built from 14 residues. V was clipped by 3 bases and J by 0 bases, with 8 bases between them. Germline V gene lookup returns CDR1 MDHEN and CDR2 SYDVKM. CDR3 region: CASSLAGTNYGYTF. CDR3 in DNA: TGTGCCAGCAGTTTGGCGGGGACTAACTATGGCTACACCTTC.

This clone was counted a single time. V is TRBV5-1 and J is TRBJ2-2; the D gene is possibly TRBD2 (5 bases). The V end lost 4 bases, the J end lost 1 base, and 17 bases lay between the germline ends. CDR3 size: 17 residues. The germline CDR1 and CDR2 sequences are SGHRS and YFSETQ. CDR3 bases: TGCGCCAGCAGCACCCACAACAGCGGAGTGAACACCGGGGAGCTGTTTTTT. Translation: CASSTHNSGVNTGELFF. Based on the CDR3 plus reference TRBV5-1 and TRBJ2-2, the full variable domain is KAGVTQTPRYLIKTRGQQVTLSCSPISGHRSVSWYQQTPGQGLQFLFEYFSETQRNKGNFPGRFSGRQFSNSRSEMNVSTLELGDSALYLCASSTHNSGVNTGELFFGEGSRLTVL.

The chain is built from TRBV30 and TRBJ1-5; tentative D call: TRBD1 (5 bases). Trimming removed 3 bases at V and 4 bases at J, with 19 bases between. Per germline, CDR1 GTSNPN and CDR2 SVGIG (reference sequence). The CDR3 runs 16 residues. The DNA for the CDR3 is TGTGCCTGGAGCCTAGGGGATAGTCTTGGGAATCAGCCCCAGCATTTT. The encoded protein is CAWSLGDSLGNQPQHF. The complete variable domain, with remaining parts taken from reference TRBV30 and TRBJ1-5, reads SQTIHQWPATLVQPVGSPLSLECTVEGTSNPNLYWYRQAAGRGLQLLFYSVGIGQISSEVPQNLSASRPQDRQFILSSKKLLLSDSGFYLCAWSLGDSLGNQPQHFGDGTRLSIL.